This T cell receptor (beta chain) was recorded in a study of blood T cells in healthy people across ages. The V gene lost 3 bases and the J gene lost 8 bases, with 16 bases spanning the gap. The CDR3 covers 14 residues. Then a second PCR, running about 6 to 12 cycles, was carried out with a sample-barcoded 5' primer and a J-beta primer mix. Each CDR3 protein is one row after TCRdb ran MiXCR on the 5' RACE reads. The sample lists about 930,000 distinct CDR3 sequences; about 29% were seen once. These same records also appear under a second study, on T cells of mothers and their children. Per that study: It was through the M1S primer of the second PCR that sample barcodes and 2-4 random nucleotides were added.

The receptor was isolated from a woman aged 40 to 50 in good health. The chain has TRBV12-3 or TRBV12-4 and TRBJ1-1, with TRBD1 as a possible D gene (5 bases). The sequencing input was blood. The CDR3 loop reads CASSFGMTVLEAFF. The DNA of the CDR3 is TGTGCCAGCAGTTTCGGGATGACAGTACTAGAAGCTTTCTTT.